This is a list of T cell receptor beta chains from one sample in a study of OX40 agonist ivuxolimab in advanced cancers. Method: immunoSEQ multiplex PCR; TCRdb's copy keeps in-frame clones and lacks some. The data contain some 80,000 clones, roughly 86% of them singletons. The specimen was CD4+ or CD8+ T cells sorted from blood, collected in a trial of the OX40 agonist ivuxolimab. The receptors were gathered from an adult with an advanced solid tumor such as melanoma, head and neck, liver or kidney cancer. Each CDR3 is given with its conserved first and last residue. A D gene is named only where the DNA matches it firmly. Size tells how often a clone was seen (once, few, many) or the class of an expanded clone, and some rows leave it out.

d_gene	abundance	v_gene	j_gene	CDR3aa	CDR3nt
.	.	TRBV30	TRBJ2-3	CAWSTTDTQYF	TGTGCCTGGAGCACCACAGATACGCAGTATTTT
TRBD1	.	TRBV6-5	TRBJ1-1	CASSPGTGKIRAFF	TGTGCCAGCAGTCCCGGGACAGGAAAAATCAGAGCTTTCTTT
.	.	TRBV7-9	TRBJ2-3	CASSLRGRLDTQYF	TGTGCCAGCAGCTTACGGGGGAGGTTAGATACGCAGTATTTT
.	.	TRBV6-5	TRBJ1-2	CASSLRVTNYGYTF	TGTGCCAGCAGCCTCAGGGTTACTAACTATGGCTACACCTTC
.	.	TRBV5-1	TRBJ1-2	CASSLDMFYGYTF	TGCGCCAGCAGTCTGGACATGTTCTATGGCTACACCTTC
TRBD1	.	TRBV4-1	TRBJ2-7	CASSQFFRDSPYEQYF	TGCGCCAGCAGCCAATTCTTCCGGGACAGTCCATACGAGCAGTACTTC
.	.	TRBV28	TRBJ2-2	CASSLRSGELFF	TGTGCCAGCAGTTTAAGGTCCGGGGAGCTGTTTTTT
TRBD2	once	TRBV6-5	TRBJ2-5	CAIGGLAGVKGTQYF	TGTGCCATCGGGGGGCTAGCGGGGGTTAAGGGGACCCAGTACTTC
TRBD2	.	TRBV19	TRBJ2-1	CASSGTSGNNEQFF	TGTGCCAGTAGCGGGACTAGCGGAAACAATGAGCAGTTCTTC
.	.	TRBV6-1	TRBJ1-4	CASNHHKGKLFF	TGTGCCAGCAACCACCACAAAGGAAAACTGTTTTTT
TRBD2	.	TRBV28	TRBJ2-1	CASSSPPGSSGRADEQFF	TGTGCCAGCAGTTCTCCCCCCGGGAGTAGCGGGAGGGCCGATGAGCAGTTCTTC
TRBD1	.	TRBV7-9	TRBJ2-7	CASSATGWDEQYF	TGTGCCAGCAGCGCGACAGGGTGGGACGAGCAGTACTTC
.	.	TRBV7-9	TRBJ1-4	CASSKRDGPNEKLFF	TGTGCCAGCAGCAAGAGGGACGGCCCTAATGAAAAACTGTTTTTT
.	.	TRBV28	TRBJ1-1	CASSPVDRGDTEAFF	TGTGCCAGCAGTCCCGTGGACCGGGGGGACACTGAAGCTTTCTTT
.	.	TRBV10-3	TRBJ1-1	CAISGWTKGDTEAFF	TGTGCCATCAGTGGATGGACAAAGGGGGACACTGAAGCTTTCTTT
TRBD2	.	TRBV6-9	TRBJ2-7	CASSYTSAPASYEQYF	TGTGCCAGCAGTTATACTAGCGCGCCAGCCTCCTACGAGCAGTACTTC
.	.	TRBV11-1	TRBJ2-5	CASSQGLARETQYF	TGTGCCAGCAGCCAGGGTCTAGCGAGGGAGACCCAGTACTTC
.	.	TRBV6-4	TRBJ2-3	CASSEQGIAGDTQYF	TGTGCCAGCAGTGAACAGGGGATAGCGGGAGATACGCAGTATTTT
TRBD2	.	TRBV7-2	TRBJ2-4	CASSLGGAVNIQYF	TGTGCCAGCAGCCTCGGGGGGGCCGTAAACATTCAGTACTTC
.	few	TRBV7-9	TRBJ1-2	CASRESGGDYGYTF	TGTGCCAGCAGGGAGTCGGGAGGGGACTATGGCTACACCTTC
.	.	TRBV19	TRBJ2-1	CASSIAEGEQFF	TGTGCCAGTAGTATAGCGGAGGGGGAGCAGTTCTTC
.	.	TRBV6-5	TRBJ1-3	CASRTGLGNTIYF	TGTGCCAGCAGAACAGGGTTGGGAAACACCATATATTTT
TRBD2	.	TRBV4-1	TRBJ2-7	CASSQESGTSHYEQYF	TGCGCCAGCAGCCAAGAGAGCGGGACTAGCCACTACGAGCAGTACTTC
.	.	TRBV18	TRBJ2-1	CASSPAREAEQFF	TGTGCCAGCTCACCAGCCAGGGAGGCTGAGCAGTTCTTC
.	.	TRBV6-5	TRBJ2-1	CASSYATNNEQFF	TGTGCCAGCAGTTACGCCACCAACAATGAGCAGTTCTTC
.	once	TRBV5-1	TRBJ1-4	CASSRGGAQGSSEKLFF	TGCGCCAGCAGCCGGGGGGGCGCGCAGGGGAGTAGCGAAAAACTGTTTTTT
.	.	TRBV7-9	TRBJ1-1	CASSLIQGSEAFF	TGTGCCAGCAGCTTAATCCAGGGAAGTGAAGCTTTCTTT
TRBD1	.	TRBV30	TRBJ1-1	CAWRGMSGVAGTGGYAEAFF	TGTGCCTGGCGCGGTATGAGTGGGGTCGCCGGGACAGGGGGTTACGCTGAAGCTTTCTTT